Described below is a single T cell receptor beta chain sequence and its context. Sequencing was performed with immunoSEQ multiplex PCR; in TCRdb, only in-frame clones are kept and a portion is missing. This sample yields about 480,000 clones, of which nearly 80% are seen a single time; approximately 12% belongs to the top ten. This record comes from a study of shared clonotypes between healthy human individuals. The CDR3 contains 15 residues. Germline V gene sequence: CDR1 SGHRS, CDR2 YFSETQ. V lost 0 bases, J lost 8 bases, and 17 bases lay in between. The gene calls are TRBV5-1 and TRBJ1-2; D not certain. The specimen sequenced was PBMCs. This receptor was taken from a woman between 40 and 50 years old in good health. Some clones in this sample may be carry-over from other donors' samples. CDR3 sequence: CASSLDGGKSKGYTF. CDR3 DNA sequence: TGCGCCAGCAGCTTGGATGGTGGCAAGTCGAAAGGCTACACCTTC. The entire variable domain, with the rest obtained from reference TRBV5-1 and TRBJ1-2, is as follows: KAGVTQTPRYLIKTRGQQVTLSCSPISGHRSVSWYQQTPGQGLQFLFEYFSETQRNKGNFPGRFSGRQFSNSRSEMNVSTLELGDSALYLCASSLDGGKSKGYTFGSGTRLTVV.